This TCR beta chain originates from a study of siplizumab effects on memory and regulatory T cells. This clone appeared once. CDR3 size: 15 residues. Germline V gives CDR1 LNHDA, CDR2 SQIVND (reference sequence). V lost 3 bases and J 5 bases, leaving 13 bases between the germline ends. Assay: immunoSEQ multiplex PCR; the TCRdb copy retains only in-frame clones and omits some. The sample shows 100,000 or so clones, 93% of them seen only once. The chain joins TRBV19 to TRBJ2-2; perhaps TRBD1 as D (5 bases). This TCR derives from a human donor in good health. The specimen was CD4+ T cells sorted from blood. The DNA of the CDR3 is TGTGCCAGTAGTATCGGCAGGGTTATTACCGGGGAGCTGTTTTTT. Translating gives CASSIGRVITGELFF.